These 10 T cell receptor beta chains came from one sample sequenced in a study of beta chain features in type 1 diabetes. Study-level findings and limits: Across all four CD4+ subsets, people with type 1 diabetes showed modestly shorter TCRB CDR3s.

Antigen specificity for these receptors is unknown. All of the isolated RNA was reverse transcribed, so expressed TCRB transcripts were sequenced. This table comes from immunoSEQ multiplex PCR, and its TCRdb copy is limited to in-frame clones, with some not included. The sample lists a few hundred thousand clones, around 10% occurring once. Input material: central memory CD4+ T cells from blood. These receptors were taken from a man aged 25-45 years with type 1 diabetes.

The chain employs TRBV11-3 and TRBJ1-1; TRBD1 is a possible D gene (6 bases). The germline V gene has CDR1 SGHNT and CDR2 YENEEA. This CDR3 region has 14 residues. Trimming pared 4 bases from V and 1 base from J, leaving 10 bases between. The CDR3 DNA is TGTGCCAGCAGCTCCCAGACAGGGAACACTGAAGCTTTCTTT. Its protein product is CASSSQTGNTEAFF.

J is TRBJ2-1 and V is TRBV5-1; 12 nucleotides match TRBD2. The J segment lost 4 bases and the V segment lost 0 bases, leaving 5 bases of the junction unmatched. In germline, CDR1 is SGHRS, CDR2 YFSETQ. This CDR3 is built from 17 residues. The CDR3 sequence: CASSLEWTSGAYNEQFF. CDR3 DNA sequence: TGCGCCAGCAGCTTGGAATGGACTAGCGGGGCATACAATGAGCAGTTCTTC.

CDR3 DNA: TGTGCCAGCAAGCAGGGACCCTACGAGCAGTACTTC. It translates to CASKQGPYEQYF. The chain uses TRBV27 and TRBJ2-5, with D possibly being TRBD1 or TRBD2 (5 bases each). The end of the DNA fits TRBJ2-7 better, so the J call may be wrong. The CDR3 is made up of 12 amino acids. CDR1 is MNHEY and CDR2 is SMNVEV in the germline V gene (reference sequence).

This chain uses TRBV5-1 with TRBJ2-2, with 8 nucleotides matching TRBD1. The CDR3 sequence is 16 residues long. After removal of 2 bases from V and 7 bases from J, the junction contained 10 bases not matched to a gene. CDR1 is SGHRS, CDR2 YFSETQ, per germline. The CDR3 loop is CASSFSGTGLVGELFF. DNA for the CDR3: TGCGCCAGCAGCTTCTCCGGGACAGGTCTTGTCGGGGAGCTGTTTTTT.

This chain uses TRBV18 with TRBJ1-1; 9 bases are a match to TRBD1. V lost 3 bases and J lost 5; bases outside the gene matches: 10. Germline values: CDR1 KGHSH, CDR2 LQKENI. The CDR3 covers 16 residues. The CDR3 nucleotides are TGTGCCAGCTCACCCAGCCTGGACAGGGGCCAGACTGAAGCTTTCTTT. This translates into CASSPSLDRGQTEAFF.

The chain carries TRBV5-1 and TRBJ2-7; 11 bases map to TRBD1. V gave up 4 bases and J gave up 4 bases; unmatched junction bases: 10. The CDR3 extends over 16 amino acids. Looked up from germline, CDR1 is SGHRS and CDR2 is YFSETQ. CDR3 in amino acids: CASSSGGGQGAYEQYF. The CDR3 DNA reads TGCGCCAGCAGCAGTGGTGGAGGACAGGGGGCATACGAGCAGTACTTC.

This chain uses TRBV7-2 with TRBJ2-1; 7 positions match TRBD2. V lost 5 bases to trimming and J lost 7 bases; unmatched junction nucleotides: 5. The CDR3 is made up of 13 amino acids. Germline lookup yields CDR1 SGHTA and CDR2 FQGNSA. Here the CDR3 reads CASSTQLANEQFF. In nucleotides, the CDR3 is TGTGCCAGCAGCACCCAACTAGCGAATGAGCAGTTCTTC.

The sample holds a few counts of this clone. The chain joins TRBV28 to TRBJ2-7; D unresolved. Germline lookup yields CDR1 MDHEN and CDR2 SYDVKM. V dropped 1 base and J dropped 8 bases, with 15 bases sitting between them. The CDR3 has 14 amino acids. The CDR3 DNA sequence: TGTGCCAGCAGTTTATTTTTAGGACCCCCCCAGCAGTACTTC. Translated, it gives CASSLFLGPPQQYF.

The chain carries TRBV7-2 and TRBJ2-1; tentative D call: TRBD2 (6 bases). Trimming took 4 bases from V and 10 from J, leaving 11 bases between them. Germline V gene lookup returns CDR1 SGHTA and CDR2 FQGNSA. The CDR3 runs to 12 residues. This chain's CDR3 is CASSSDYPEQFF. The CDR3 DNA is TGTGCCAGCAGCTCGGACTATCCCGAGCAGTTCTTC.

The rearrangement joins TRBV7-9 to TRBJ2-2, with 10 bases fitting TRBD1. The CDR3 totals 14 residues. The trim removed 3 bases at V and 10 bases at J, leaving 5 bases unmatched. Per germline, CDR1 SEHNR and CDR2 FQNEAQ (reference sequence). CDR3 sequence reads: CASSFTDRGAELFF. In DNA, the CDR3 is TGTGCCAGCAGCTTCACGGACAGGGGGGCGGAGCTGTTTTTT.